Presented here are 7 T cell receptor beta chains from one specimen sequenced in a study of blood T cell repertoires in COVID-19. Profiled with immunoSEQ multiplex PCR; TCRdb holds only in-frame clones, not every one. The sample has about 460,000 clones, around 85% seen once. Sequencing was performed on PBMCs or T cells enriched from blood (not recorded which). The receptors stem from a woman aged 60-75 years who had recovered from COVID-19.

The gene calls are TRBV24-1 and TRBJ2-1; TRBD1 aligns across 7 bases. Trimming cost V 4 bases and J 4 bases; bases outside gene matches: 6. Germline CDR1 reads KGHDR; CDR2 reads SFDVKD. The CDR3 totals 15 residues. The CDR3 DNA sequence: TGTGCCACCAGTGACGAAACACAGGGGTACAATGAGCAGTTCTTC. Translation: CATSDETQGYNEQFF.

This clone occurred once. The V call is TRBV18, the J call TRBJ2-2, with 7 bases fitting TRBD2. The CDR3 sequence is 15 residues long. The germline V gene has CDR1 KGHSH and CDR2 LQKENI. V shed 2 bases, J shed 7 bases, and the junction held 7 bases outside the gene matches. The CDR3 DNA is TGTGCCAGCTCACCAACGGGGGGAGGAGGCGGGGAGCTGTTTTTT. It translates to CASSPTGGGGGELFF.

The rearrangement uses TRBV6-5 and TRBJ2-1; TRBD1 aligns across 9 bases. The CDR3 runs to 13 residues. Germline-derived CDR1 and CDR2 are MNHEY and SVGAGI. V lost 8 bases and J lost 10; bases outside the gene matches: 9. The CDR3 loop is CASERTGVNEQFF. The CDR3 nucleotides are TGTGCCAGCGAAAGGACAGGGGTCAACGAGCAGTTCTTC.

The rearrangement uses TRBV7-9 and TRBJ2-1, with TRBD2 matching 9 bases. The CDR3 runs 12 residues. The V segment lost 10 bases and the J segment 9 bases; nucleotides outside the gene matches: 7. Germline V gene data show CDR1 as SEHNR and CDR2 as FQNEAQ (reference sequence). Written as DNA, the CDR3 is TGTGCCACGCTGATTAGCGGGGGTGAGCAGTTCTTC. Translating gives CATLISGGEQFF.

This chain connects TRBV5-1 to TRBJ2-7, with TRBD1 matching 9 bases. CDR3 length: 14 residues. Per germline, CDR1 SGHRS and CDR2 YFSETQ. The trim removed 0 bases at V and 6 bases at J, leaving 4 bases unmatched. CDR3 sequence reads: CASSLGDRDGEQYV. The CDR3 DNA follows: TGCGCCAGCAGCTTGGGGGACAGGGACGGCGAGCAGTACGTC.

This clone has a handful of counts. The genes are TRBV4-1 and TRBJ1-3, with 7 bases identical to TRBD1. The CDR3 contains 15 residues. Germline-derived CDR1 and CDR2 are MGHRA and YSYEKL. Trimming took 2 bases from V and 1 from J; bases not matched to a gene: 2. CDR3 protein: CASSQTQGSGNTIYF. The CDR3 DNA is TGCGCCAGCAGCCAAACACAGGGGTCTGGAAACACCATATATTTT.

This clone was seen a few times. This sequence joins TRBV29-1 and TRBJ1-2, with TRBD1 matching over 8 bases. CDR3 size: 14 residues. Germline V gives CDR1 SQVTM, CDR2 ANQGSEA. The trim removed 7 bases at V and 4 bases at J, leaving 11 bases unmatched. CDR3 DNA: TGCAGCGCCAAGGGACAGGCCAACTCCTATGGCTACACCTTC. Translated, it gives CSAKGQANSYGYTF.